Listed here are 13 T cell receptor beta chains from one sample, sequenced in a study of shared clonotypes between healthy human individuals. Naive CD8 cells lacked CD45RO, underwent positive selection for CCR7 and left out terminally differentiated effector memory CD45RA+ cells. Clones were sequenced by immunoSEQ multiplex PCR, and TCRdb holds only the in-frame ones, with some missing. The data show some 580,000 clones, with roughly 98% seen just once and approximately 0.3% held by the top ten. The sample was naive CD8+ T cells sorted from blood. The receptors come from a man aged 30-40 years in good health.

The chain joins TRBV19 to TRBJ2-1; 10 nucleotides agree with TRBD2. CDR3 length: 17 amino acids. CDR1 and CDR2 (germline): LNHDA, SQIVND (reference sequence). Germline trimming cut 4 bases from V and 2 bases from J; bases unmatched to any gene: 8. CDR3 nucleotide sequence: TGTGCCAGTAGTAGGGCTAGCGGGAGTGACACCTACAATGAGCAGTTCTTC. This encodes CASSRASGSDTYNEQFF.

The chain combines TRBV6-6 with TRBJ1-5, with TRBD1 matching over 8 bases. The CDR3 covers 15 residues. After removal of 3 bases from V and 2 bases from J, the junction contained 3 bases not matched to a gene. Germline CDR1 reads MNHNY; CDR2 reads SVGAGI (reference sequence). CDR3 DNA: TGTGCCAGCAGTTATCCGGGACAGGGCAATCAGCCCCAGCATTTT. Translated: CASSYPGQGNQPQHF.

The chain employs TRBV7-9 and TRBJ2-1; 12 positions match TRBD2. The length of the CDR3 is 15 residues. The ends lost 5 bases at V and 10 bases at J; junction bases unmatched: 9. Germline V gene sequence: CDR1 SEHNR, CDR2 FQNEAQ (reference sequence). The CDR3 DNA is TGTGCCAGCAGCCCGACTAGCGGGGGACCTCGGGAGCAGTTCTTC. Its protein is CASSPTSGGPREQFF.

The J gene is TRBJ1-2, the V gene TRBV10-3; TRBD1 is a possible D gene (5 bases). Trimming shortened V by 7 bases and J by 1 base, and 10 bases separated the two germline ends. The V gene's germline CDR1 is ENHRY and CDR2 SYGVKD. This CDR3 has 13 amino acids. DNA for the CDR3: TGTGCCATCACGGACACCCGTAACTATGGCTACACCTTC. Its translation is CAITDTRNYGYTF.

The chain joins TRBV2 to TRBJ2-7; TRBD2 might be the D (5 bases). Germline CDR1 and CDR2: SNHLY and FYNNEI. This CDR3 region has 15 residues. The V end was cut by 4 bases, the J end by 5 bases, with 18 bases between. The CDR3 loop reads CASSASGQALDEQYF. CDR3 in DNA: TGTGCCAGCAGTGCCAGCGGCCAGGCCCTGGACGAGCAGTACTTC.

V and J are TRBV9 and TRBJ1-2; D call uncertain. The CDR3 spans 16 residues. Germline V CDR1 and CDR2: SGDLS, YYNGEE. The germline V and J ends were trimmed by 0 bases and 1 base, with 13 bases remaining between them. As DNA, the CDR3 is TGTGCCAGCAGCGTAGACGACGAAGTGCGTAACTATGGCTACACCTTC. The encoded protein is CASSVDDEVRNYGYTF.

The CDR3 DNA reads as TGCAGCGTGTACTCCGGGACAGGGGAGGACTATGGCTACACCTTC. Translation gives CSVYSGTGEDYGYTF. This chain links TRBV29-1 with TRBJ1-2, with 10 bases lining up with TRBD1. The CDR3 runs to 15 residues. Unmatched junction bases numbered 10, after V lost 6 bases and J lost 3 bases. CDR1 is SQVTM, CDR2 ANQGSEA, per germline. The whole variable domain, filled in from reference TRBV29-1 and TRBJ1-2, reads SAVISQKPSRDICQRGTSLTIQCQVDSQVTMMFWYRQQPGQSLTLIATANQGSEATYESGFVIDKFPISRPNLTFSTLTVSNMSPEDSSIYLCSVYSGTGEDYGYTFGSGTRLTVV.

The rearrangement links TRBV10-3 to TRBJ2-7; the D is unclear. Trimming pared 6 bases from V and 2 bases from J, leaving 11 bases between. Germline V gives CDR1 ENHRY, CDR2 SYGVKD. The CDR3 totals 13 residues. CDR3 sequence (DNA): TGTGCCATCAGCCCACACACCCCCTACGAGCAGTACTTC. Its protein is CAISPHTPYEQYF.

This chain connects TRBV9 to TRBJ2-7; possibly TRBD1 or TRBD2 for D (5 bases each). V was trimmed by 0 bases and J by 0 bases, leaving 16 bases between them. The CDR3 consists of 17 residues. The V gene's germline CDR1 is SGDLS and CDR2 YYNGEE. CDR3 coding DNA: TGTGCCAGCAGCGTAGAGCCGGGGCAGCCGGGCTCCTACGAGCAGTACTTC. Translated, it gives CASSVEPGQPGSYEQYF.

This chain uses TRBV6-6 with TRBJ2-7; D gene unclear. This CDR3 is built from 16 residues. V lost 3 bases and J 5 bases, leaving 20 bases between the germline ends. CDR1 is MNHNY and CDR2 is SVGAGI in the germline V gene (reference sequence). The DNA for the CDR3 is TGTGCCAGCAGTTATACATCCCCGGCCGCAGGTAACGAGCAGTACTTC. Its translation: CASSYTSPAAGNEQYF.

The gene calls are TRBV10-3 and TRBJ2-7, with TRBD1 as a possible D gene (5 bases). This CDR3 is built from 14 residues. Looked up from germline, CDR1 is ENHRY and CDR2 is SYGVKD. V lost 2 bases and J lost 0, with 8 bases in between. DNA for the CDR3: TGTGCCATCAGTGAGGCAGGGTACTCCTACGAGCAGTACTTC. Translation gives CAISEAGYSYEQYF.

The chain uses TRBV7-6 and TRBJ2-5; D is perhaps TRBD1 (5 bases). This CDR3 has 14 residues. Germline V gives CDR1 SGHVS, CDR2 FNYEAQ. V was cut by 1 base and J by 2 bases, with 8 bases left in between. CDR3 in amino acids: CASSLETVQETQYF. CDR3 sequence (DNA): TGTGCCAGCAGCTTAGAGACAGTTCAAGAGACCCAGTACTTC.

The chain's CDR3 is CASSVGGQVAYEQYF. CDR3 nucleotides: TGTGCCAGCAGTGTTGGGGGACAGGTAGCCTACGAGCAGTACTTC. The chain uses TRBV13 and TRBJ2-7; TRBD1 agrees at 8 bases. Trimming removed 6 bases from V and 2 bases from J; junction bases left unmatched: 9. Germline CDR1 and CDR2: PRHDT and FYEKMQ (reference sequence). The CDR3 contains 15 residues. Drawing the rest from reference TRBV13 and TRBJ2-7, the complete variable domain is AAGVIQSPRHLIKEKRETATLKCYPIPRHDTVYWYQQGPGQDPQFLISFYEKMQSDKGSIPDRFSAQQFSDYHSELNMSSLELGDSALYFCASSVGGQVAYEQYFGPGTRLTVT.